A single sample gave rise to the 10 T cell receptor beta chains below, sequenced in a study of blood T cell repertoires in COVID-19. Sequencing was performed with immunoSEQ multiplex PCR; in TCRdb, only in-frame clones are kept and a portion is missing. The repertoire holds tens of thousands of clones, with 75% to 90% as singletons. Sequencing was done on a sample of peripheral blood. The receptors were gathered from an elderly man with acute or convalescent COVID-19.

V gene TRBV19 combines with J gene TRBJ1-4; D not resolved. Germline assignment: CDR1 LNHDA and CDR2 SQIVND (reference sequence). Deletions cut 3 bases from V and 0 bases from J, with 5 bases between. The CDR3 runs to 14 residues. The CDR3 sequence: CASSITPTNEKLFF. Here the CDR3 DNA reads TGTGCCAGTAGTATCACACCAACTAATGAAAAACTGTTTTTT.

The chain employs TRBV6-5 and TRBJ2-7; D perhaps matches TRBD1 (5 bases). Germline V lookup: CDR1 MNHEY, CDR2 SVGAGI. Trimming took off 6 bases at V and 4 bases at J, with 10 bases between the two ends. The CDR3 loop spans 12 amino acids. The CDR3: CASRNQGYEQYF. DNA of the CDR3: TGTGCCAGCAGGAACCAGGGATACGAGCAGTACTTC.

The chain uses TRBV9 and TRBJ2-1, with 14 bases aligning to TRBD2. V was clipped by 4 bases and J by 0 bases; unmatched bases: 3. Germline CDR1 and CDR2: SGDLS and YYNGEE. The CDR3 is made up of 17 amino acids. The CDR3: CASSPGTSGSSYNEQFF. CDR3 DNA sequence: TGTGCCAGCAGCCCTGGGACTAGCGGGAGCTCCTACAATGAGCAGTTCTTC.

This rearrangement joins TRBV27 to TRBJ2-7; 8 bases match TRBD1. From germline, CDR1 is MNHEY and CDR2 SMNVEV (reference sequence). Trimming took 6 bases from V and 2 from J; bases not matched to a gene: 27. There are 21 residues in the CDR3. Here the CDR3 reads CASRTPRYPLPPGQDAYEQYF. CDR3 bases: TGTGCCAGCAGGACTCCTAGGTACCCCTTGCCGCCGGGACAGGATGCCTACGAGCAGTACTTC.

The CDR3 nucleotides are TGCGCCAGCAGTTTTACAGGGAGAGGGGATCAGCCCCAGCATTTT. It yields the protein CASSFTGRGDQPQHF. The rearrangement uses TRBV5-1 and TRBJ1-5; weak D call: TRBD1 (6 bases). Germline V gives CDR1 SGHRS, CDR2 YFSETQ. V shed 5 bases and J shed 5 bases, with 17 bases lying between them. This CDR3 region has 15 residues.

The rearrangement uses TRBV7-2 and TRBJ2-7; TRBD1 might be the D (6 bases). Germline V gene lookup returns CDR1 SGHTA and CDR2 FQGNSA. Trimming removed 5 bases at V and 3 bases at J, with 17 bases between. CDR3 size: 15 residues. This chain's CDR3 is CASSPYGQGYYEQYF. The CDR3 DNA reads as TGTGCCAGCAGCCCTTATGGGCAGGGGTACTACGAGCAGTACTTC.

The chain combines TRBV27 with TRBJ1-2, with D perhaps TRBD1 (5 bases). Germline CDR1 reads MNHEY; CDR2 reads SMNVEV (reference sequence). The V gene lost 3 bases and the J gene lost 0 bases, with 11 bases spanning the gap. The CDR3 is 15 amino acids. The CDR3 is CASSFSGDSNYGYTF. The CDR3 DNA sequence: TGTGCCAGCAGTTTTTCGGGGGACTCTAACTATGGCTACACCTTC.

This chain links TRBV5-4 with TRBJ2-3; 8 bases map to TRBD2. The CDR3 is made up of 16 amino acids. With 3 bases clipped from V and 8 bases from J, the junction kept 14 bases outside the gene matches. The germline V gene has CDR1 SGHNT and CDR2 YYREEE (reference sequence). CDR3 sequence: CASSSSGLDPQGTQYF. The CDR3 nucleotides are TGTGCCAGCAGCTCCTCGGGACTAGATCCGCAGGGTACGCAGTATTTT.

V is TRBV5-1 and J is TRBJ2-1; possible D gene TRBD1, 6 bases. This CDR3 comprises 15 residues. Germline CDR1 SGHRS, CDR2 YFSETQ. V lost 2 bases and J lost 2, with 11 bases in between. The CDR3 coding sequence is TGCGCCAGCAGCTTAGGGCCAGGGGCCTACAATGAGCAGTTCTTC. Its protein product is CASSLGPGAYNEQFF.

The V and J genes are TRBV9 and TRBJ1-2; 12 bases agree with TRBD1. CDR1 and CDR2 from the germline V gene are SGDLS and YYNGEE. The CDR3 spans 15 residues. V shed 3 bases, J shed 8 bases, and the junction held 8 bases outside the gene matches. The CDR3 protein is CASSARDRGQRGYTF. CDR3 nucleotides: TGTGCCAGCAGCGCCCGGGACAGGGGGCAACGAGGCTACACCTTC.